Below are 30 T cell receptor beta chains sequenced from a single sample in a study of T cells in localized non-small cell lung cancer. Produced via immunoSEQ multiplex PCR; TCRdb's table is partial and in-frame only. The sample holds tens of thousands of clones, around 84% seen once. The specimen comprised peripheral blood, sampled before any cancer treatment. The receptor source for this set is an older female donor with stage I lung adenocarcinoma.

This clone was detected only once. This chain uses TRBV19 with TRBJ1-1, with D possibly TRBD1 on 5 matching bases. Per germline, CDR1 LNHDA and CDR2 SQIVND (reference sequence). Trimming pared 3 bases from V and 6 bases from J, leaving 11 bases between. The CDR3 covers 13 residues. This CDR3 is CASSIGGPSEAFF. For the CDR3, the DNA is TGTGCCAGTAGTATCGGGGGTCCCTCTGAAGCTTTCTTT.

CDR3 in amino acids: CASSPQSRAGTQYF. The CDR3 coding sequence is TGTGCCAGCAGCCCCCAGTCCCGGGCAGGGACCCAGTACTTC. V and J are TRBV9 and TRBJ2-5; D call uncertain. Germline CDR1 reads SGDLS; CDR2 reads YYNGEE. This CDR3 comprises 14 residues. V dropped 4 bases and J dropped 7 bases, with 17 bases sitting between them.

The chain carries TRBV7-2 and TRBJ1-4; D unclear. V was clipped by 6 bases and J by 7 bases, with 15 bases between them. This CDR3 comprises 14 residues. The V gene's germline CDR1 is SGHTA and CDR2 FQGNSA. The CDR3 region has the DNA TGTGCCAGCAGTCCAATAGGTCGGACTGAAAAACTGTTTTTT. Protein product: CASSPIGRTEKLFF.

The rearrangement uses TRBV29-1 and TRBJ1-2; D ambiguous. Per the germline V gene, CDR1 is SQVTM and CDR2 is ANQGSEA. Trimming pared 4 bases from V and 4 bases from J, leaving 16 bases between. This CDR3 contains 14 residues. The CDR3 bases are TGCAGCGTTGTGGTTCAGCTGGGCATCTATGGCTACACCTTC. Translation: CSVVVQLGIYGYTF.

This sequence joins TRBV19 and TRBJ2-2; 8 bases are shared with TRBD2. In germline, CDR1 is LNHDA, CDR2 SQIVND (reference sequence). CDR3 size: 17 residues. V trimming: 2 bases; J trimming: 1 base; junction bases outside the gene matches: 6. Here the CDR3 reads CASSITGLAQNTGELFF. CDR3 nucleotides: TGTGCCAGTAGTATAACCGGACTAGCCCAGAACACCGGGGAGCTGTTTTTT.

This clone was found a few times. The chain is built from TRBV5-1 and TRBJ2-2; a weak D match, TRBD1 (5 bases). V lost 5 bases, J lost 3 bases, and 14 bases lay in between. From germline, CDR1 is SGHRS and CDR2 YFSETQ. The CDR3 runs to 15 residues. The CDR3 bases are TGCGCCAGCAGTTTTAAGACAGATCACACCGGGGAGCTGTTTTTT. Translation: CASSFKTDHTGELFF.

The rearrangement joins TRBV15 to TRBJ1-4, with D possibly TRBD1 on 5 matching bases. V lost 0 bases and J lost 8, with 16 bases in between. The CDR3 is 16 residues long. Germline CDR1 reads LNHNV; CDR2 reads YYDKDF (reference sequence). The CDR3 loop is CATSRDRGGAEEKLFF. CDR3 sequence (DNA): TGTGCCACCAGCAGAGATCGCGGAGGGGCAGAAGAAAAACTGTTTTTT.

The rearrangement links TRBV6-1 to TRBJ1-2; no definite D call. Germline-derived CDR1 and CDR2 are MNHNS and SASEGT. The CDR3 spans 13 residues. Trimming left V 0 bases short and J 8 bases short, with 10 bases between. CDR3 loop: CASSEALLGGYTF. CDR3 nucleotide sequence: TGTGCCAGCAGTGAAGCGCTTCTTGGAGGCTACACCTTC.

The gene calls are TRBV7-9 and TRBJ2-5; D is undetermined. The CDR3 covers 14 residues. The germline V gene has CDR1 SEHNR and CDR2 FQNEAQ (reference sequence). V shed 0 bases and J shed 2 bases, with 7 bases lying between them. The CDR3 here is CASSLAVGQETQYF. In nucleotides, the CDR3 is TGTGCCAGCAGCTTAGCGGTAGGGCAAGAGACCCAGTACTTC.

V usage is TRBV12-5 and J usage is TRBJ1-3; D is ambiguous. The V gene lost 6 bases and the J gene lost 3 bases, with 12 bases spanning the gap. The CDR3 spans 14 residues. Looked up from germline, CDR1 is LGHNT and CDR2 is FRNRAP. This CDR3 is CASGTQVGGNTIYF. The CDR3 nucleotides are TGTGCTAGTGGGACTCAAGTGGGTGGAAACACCATATATTTT.

This chain uses TRBV10-3 with TRBJ1-1; D is uncertain. CDR3 length: 14 residues. Germline lookup yields CDR1 ENHRY and CDR2 SYGVKD. V dropped 1 base and J dropped 1 base, with 7 bases sitting between them. In DNA form, the CDR3 reads TGTGCCATCAGTGAGTGGGGAGCGAACACTGAAGCTTTCTTT. Its translation: CAISEWGANTEAFF.

The CDR3 nucleotides read TGTGCCAGCAGCCAAAGAAGCAATCAGCCCCAGCATTTT. Translation: CASSQRSNQPQHF. The genes are TRBV9 and TRBJ1-5; no definite D call. Germline CDR1 SGDLS, CDR2 YYNGEE. The CDR3 extends over 13 amino acids. Trimming shortened V by 4 bases and J by 1 base, and 6 bases separated the two germline ends.

V gene TRBV7-6 combines with J gene TRBJ1-1, with 7 bases that match TRBD1. V lost 0 bases, J lost 5 bases, and 9 bases stayed unmatched. CDR1 is SGHVS and CDR2 is FNYEAQ in the germline V gene. The CDR3 spans 16 residues. The CDR3 DNA sequence: TGTGCCAGCAGCTTAGCGGTAGGGGGCTCAGGGACTGAAGCTTTCTTT. This codes for CASSLAVGGSGTEAFF.

In this sample, this clone turned up a few times. The V call is TRBV6-1, the J call TRBJ2-4; TRBD1 agrees at 7 bases. Germline V CDR1 and CDR2: MNHNS, SASEGT. This CDR3 has 15 residues. V dropped 5 bases and J dropped 3; count of bases not matched to a gene: 7. CDR3 sequence: CASSPTGTDKNIQYF. CDR3 coding DNA: TGTGCCAGCAGTCCTACCGGGACAGACAAAAACATTCAGTACTTC.

This chain connects TRBV30 to TRBJ2-7; the D gene could be TRBD1 or TRBD2 (7 bases each). Germline CDR1 GTSNPN, CDR2 SVGIG (reference sequence). This CDR3 contains 13 residues. V lost 5 bases and J 0 bases, leaving 11 bases between the germline ends. The CDR3 reads CAWGRDSSYEQYF. The CDR3 nucleotides read TGTGCCTGGGGGAGGGACAGCTCCTACGAGCAGTACTTC.

This clone was counted once. The chain has TRBV29-1 and TRBJ2-3; no clear D gene. Germline CDR1 and CDR2: SQVTM and ANQGSEA. This CDR3 has 15 residues. Trimming left V 7 bases short and J 4 bases short, with 21 bases between. CDR3 region: CSATPTWMGADTQYF. The CDR3 DNA is TGCAGCGCTACACCTACATGGATGGGCGCAGATACGCAGTATTTT.

This clone was detected once. This CDR3 reads CASGWGGEETQYF. The DNA for the CDR3 is TGTGCTAGTGGTTGGGGGGGTGAAGAGACCCAGTACTTC. The chain links TRBV12-5 to TRBJ2-5; 7 positions match TRBD2. Germline trimming cut 4 bases from V and 3 bases from J; bases unmatched to any gene: 2. The CDR3 is 13 residues long. Germline values: CDR1 LGHNT, CDR2 FRNRAP. Based on the CDR3 plus reference TRBV12-5 and TRBJ2-5, the full variable domain is DARVTQTPRHKVTEMGQEVTMRCQPILGHNTVFWYRQTMMQGLELLAYFRNRAPLDDSGMPKDRFSAEMPDATLATLKIQPSEPRDSAVYFCASGWGGEETQYFGPGTRLLVL.

V is TRBV7-2 and J is TRBJ2-1, with D possibly TRBD2 on 6 matching bases. CDR1 is SGHTA, CDR2 FQGNSA, per germline. CDR3 size: 14 residues. Trimming took off 6 bases at V and 5 bases at J, with 14 bases between the two ends. CDR3 nucleotide sequence: TGTGCCAGCAGGGGGGGAGGCCAAAACAATGAGCAGTTCTTC. It yields the protein CASRGGGQNNEQFF.

This clone has just a few counts. The CDR3 region is CASSFRSWGPEAFF. CDR3 in DNA: TGTGCCAGCAGCTTCCGAAGTTGGGGCCCTGAAGCTTTCTTT. The rearrangement uses TRBV9 and TRBJ1-1; tentatively, D is TRBD1 (5 bases). Germline CDR1 reads SGDLS; CDR2 reads YYNGEE. V lost 4 bases and J lost 6, with 16 bases in between. The CDR3 has 14 residues.

The chain carries TRBV15 and TRBJ1-5; D might be TRBD1 (5 bases). The CDR3 loop spans 17 amino acids. Germline V CDR1 and CDR2: LNHNV, YYDKDF (reference sequence). Deletions cut 1 base from V and 8 bases from J, with 21 bases between. CDR3 bases: TGTGCCACCAGCAGAGGGGTAGGGCAGGGTGGTTGGAAGCCCCAGCATTTT. This gives the protein CATSRGVGQGGWKPQHF.

In its sample, this clone was seen once. The chain combines TRBV5-5 with TRBJ2-5; D gene unclear. Deletions cut 4 bases from V and 5 bases from J, with 12 bases between. Looked up from germline, CDR1 is SGHKS and CDR2 is YYEKEE (reference sequence). The CDR3 is made up of 13 amino acids. The CDR3 DNA is TGTGCCAGCAGCCAAGTTGGGCAGGAGACCCAGTACTTC. This encodes CASSQVGQETQYF. The variable domain in full, completed from reference TRBV5-5 and TRBJ2-5, reads DAGVTQSPTHLIKTRGQQVTLRCSPISGHKSVSWYQQVLGQGPQFIFQYYEKEERGRGNFPDRFSARQFPNYSSELNVNALLLGDSALYLCASSQVGQETQYFGPGTRLLVL.

V usage is TRBV19 and J usage is TRBJ1-1, with a possible D match to TRBD1 (5 bases). The germline V gene has CDR1 LNHDA and CDR2 SQIVND (reference sequence). CDR3 size: 16 residues. V gave up 8 bases and J gave up 4 bases, with 23 bases separating them. CDR3 sequence: CASSSLQSGWSTEAFF. CDR3 coding DNA: TGTGCCAGTTCAAGCCTACAATCAGGGTGGAGCACTGAAGCTTTCTTT.

V gene TRBV19 combines with J gene TRBJ2-1, with TRBD1 matching over 7 bases. This CDR3 region has 15 residues. Germline-derived CDR1 and CDR2 are LNHDA and SQIVND (reference sequence). V shed 5 bases, J shed 2 bases, and the junction held 6 bases outside the gene matches. This CDR3 is CASSVTGVTYNEQFF. The CDR3 DNA follows: TGTGCCAGTAGTGTAACAGGGGTGACCTACAATGAGCAGTTCTTC.

V is TRBV4-2 and J is TRBJ2-3, with TRBD1 matching over 11 bases. Unmatched junction bases numbered 9, after V lost 7 bases and J lost 6 bases. Germline V gene data show CDR1 as LGHNA and CDR2 as YNFKEQ. The CDR3 totals 15 residues. The CDR3 DNA reads TGTGCCAGCACGCCAAGGGGACAGGGGGGTGATACGCAGTATTTT. This gives the protein CASTPRGQGGDTQYF.

V usage is TRBV7-9 and J usage is TRBJ1-2, with D uncertain. The germline V gene has CDR1 SEHNR and CDR2 FQNEAQ (reference sequence). This CDR3 region has 15 residues. The V end was cut by 0 bases, the J end by 0 bases, with 8 bases between. The CDR3 loop is CASSLAAGANYGYTF. The CDR3 DNA sequence: TGTGCCAGCAGCTTAGCAGCTGGGGCTAACTATGGCTACACCTTC.

This clone was observed once. The J gene is TRBJ1-2, the V gene TRBV6-6; D is unclear. The V gene's germline CDR1 is MNHNY and CDR2 SVGAGI (reference sequence). The CDR3 sequence is 15 residues long. V was cut by 8 bases and J by 0 bases, with 16 bases left in between. The CDR3 DNA follows: TGTGCCAGCTTACCGGCCAGCAGCCCTAACTATGGCTACACCTTC. This sequence encodes CASLPASSPNYGYTF.

The V gene is TRBV30, the J gene TRBJ1-6, with a tentative D call TRBD1 (6 bases). The germline CDR1 and CDR2 sequences are GTSNPN and SVGIG (reference sequence). With 4 bases removed from V and 6 bases from J, the gap between germline ends came to 13 bases. CDR3 length equals 14 residues. The CDR3 sequence is CAWNVQGSNSPLHF. The CDR3 DNA sequence: TGTGCCTGGAACGTACAGGGTTCTAATTCACCCCTCCACTTT.

The chain combines TRBV15 with TRBJ2-1; 9 nucleotides match TRBD1. Trimming took 3 bases from V and 7 from J; bases not matched to a gene: 1. This CDR3 has 13 residues. In germline, CDR1 is LNHNV, CDR2 YYDKDF (reference sequence). The CDR3 DNA follows: TGTGCCACCAGCAGGGACAGGGGTAATGAGCAGTTCTTC. Its translation is CATSRDRGNEQFF.

This clone was recorded only once. This chain links TRBV7-2 with TRBJ1-2; the D gene is possibly TRBD1 (5 bases). Trimming cost V 5 bases and J 8 bases, with 12 bases left between them. Germline V lookup: CDR1 SGHTA, CDR2 FQGNSA. CDR3 size: 12 residues. The CDR3 here is CASSPLDSGYTF. The CDR3 region has the DNA TGTGCCAGCAGCCCCCTCGACAGCGGCTACACCTTC.

This chain uses TRBV6-6 with TRBJ2-7; D is possibly TRBD2 (5 bases). This CDR3 has 12 amino acids. Germline V lookup: CDR1 MNHNY, CDR2 SVGAGI (reference sequence). V was pared by 2 bases and J by 9 bases, with 11 bases between. The CDR3 loop reads CASSYLEALQYF. The CDR3 DNA reads as TGTGCCAGCAGTTACCTGGAGGCCTTGCAGTACTTC.